This T cell receptor (beta chain) came from a study of T cells expressing NK-cell markers. Germline CDR1 is LGHNA and CDR2 is YSLEER. The CDR3 spans 14 residues. TCRdb reprocessed the 5' RACE reads and reports one entry per CDR3 protein, with no DNA. The listing records about 440,000 distinct CDR3 sequences. The V and J genes are TRBV4-3 and TRBJ2-1; as DNA is missing, the TRBD1 call by TCRdb cannot be tested. This TCR derives from a woman between 18 and 70 years old in good health. Sequenced material: blood T cells: a sorted CD56 or NKG2C T cell subset, CD4+ or CD8+ T cells, or bulk PBMC T cells (not recorded which). This CDR3 is CASSQHRGPNEQFF.